This TCR beta chain was sequenced in a study of T cells in Graves' hyperthyroidism and ophthalmopathy. The germline gives CDR1 LNHDA, CDR2 SQIVND (reference sequence). Between the trimmed V and J ends, which lost 7 bases and 7 bases, there was a span of 17 bases. The CDR3 length is 13 residues. RNA transcripts were the template for amplifying TCR beta CDR3 regions. Initially, a first-round RT-PCR of the TCR CDR3 employed the HTBI primer set. MiXCR, applied by TCRdb to the multiplex PCR reads, yields one record per CDR3 protein. Among approximately 380,000 distinct CDR3 sequences, under 20% were seen once, and the ten largest hold around 40%.

This chain connects TRBV19 to TRBJ2-7; D ambiguous. The sequencing sample was made of blood. The sequence was collected from a man between 18 and 35 years old with Graves' ophthalmopathy. The CDR3 coding sequence is TGTGCCAGTACGGCAGGATCTCTTGGGGAGCAGTACTTC. This encodes CASTAGSLGEQYF.